The source of this T cell receptor (beta chain) is a study of T cells in tumors after PD-1 blockade. The wider study: Mean per blood sample: some 120,000 templates (about 24,000-257,772), 36,536 unique clonotypes. General study points: Blood contained roughly 43% of the tumor's TCR clonotypes.

This clone was observed a handful of times. The antigen is undetermined. Produced via immunoSEQ multiplex PCR; TCRdb's table is partial and in-frame only. The table shows around 25,000 clones, with about 82% occurring only once. The source is a human donor with basal cell carcinoma. Sequencing was performed on PBMCs, taken after anti-PD-1 treatment.

CDR3 residues: CASSEQGLAGGNQETQYF. In DNA, the CDR3 is TGCGCCAGCAGTGAGCAGGGACTAGCGGGGGGCAACCAAGAGACCCAGTACTTC. This chain links TRBV10-1 with TRBJ2-5, with 15 bases lining up with TRBD2. The CDR3 covers 18 residues. Germline CDR1 and CDR2: WNHNN and SYGVQD (reference sequence). The V gene end was trimmed by 2 bases and the J gene end by 0 bases; junction bases not matched to a gene: 4.